The 6 T cell receptor beta chains listed next were all sequenced from one sample in a study of T-cell reconstitution after alpha-beta-depleted transplantation in children. Researchers prepared the TCRbeta library using unique molecular identifiers, the study reports. TCRdb recomputed calls from the PCR reads with MiXCR, one row per CDR3 protein. The repertoire includes a few hundred thousand distinct CDR3 sequences, roughly 11% of them detected once, and 28% sits in the top ten. The sample in question was PBMCs, obtained before TCRalphabeta/CD19-depleted stem cell transplant. The origin of the receptors is a child younger than two with acute myeloid leukemia, due to receive a stem cell transplant.

This clonotype was seen more than once but under ten times. The genes are TRBV23-1 and TRBJ2-1, with 12 bases identical to TRBD2. TRBV23-1 is filed as an ORF, its function uncertain. V lost 0 bases, J lost 7 bases, and 7 bases stayed unmatched. The CDR3 has 17 amino acids. For the CDR3, the DNA is TGCGCCAGCAGTCAATCTTCCTGGGGGACTAGCGGGAATGAGCAGTTCTTC. Amino acid sequence: CASSQSSWGTSGNEQFF.

This clonotype was seen at least ten times. This sequence joins TRBV12-3 or TRBV12-4 and TRBJ2-5; 8 bases map to TRBD2. CDR3 size: 12 residues. Germline trimming cut 6 bases from V and 5 bases from J; bases unmatched to any gene: 2. The CDR3 DNA sequence: TGTGCCAGCAGGCCTAGCGGGGAGACCCAGTACTTC. This translates into CASRPSGETQYF.

This clonotype was picked up many times. The V gene is TRBV6-6, the J gene TRBJ2-3; 8 bases align to TRBD1. The junction had 4 bases not matched to a gene; V was cut back by 6 bases and J by 2 bases. The V gene's germline CDR1 is MNHNY and CDR2 SVGAGI (reference sequence). This CDR3 is 14 amino acids long. Written as DNA, the CDR3 is TGTGCCAGCAGGAGGACAGGGAACACAGATACGCAGTATTTT. Amino acid sequence: CASRRTGNTDTQYF.

This clonotype was detected ten times or more. V usage is TRBV5-1 and J usage is TRBJ2-1; tentatively, D is TRBD2 (5 bases). V lost 0 bases and J lost 8, with 15 bases in between. Germline V CDR1 and CDR2: SGHRS, YFSETQ. The CDR3 is 15 residues long. CDR3 sequence (DNA): TGCGCCAGCAGCTTGGCGGTCGATCGGGGTGATGAGCAGTTCTTC. This gives the protein CASSLAVDRGDEQFF.

This clonotype has a count of ten or more. The chain uses TRBV30 and TRBJ1-5; 9 bases match TRBD1. Germline CDR1 and CDR2: GTSNPN and SVGIG (reference sequence). The V gene end was trimmed by 1 base and the J gene end by 7 bases; junction bases not matched to a gene: 2. The CDR3 is 13 residues long. Written as DNA, the CDR3 is TGTGCCTGGAGTGGACAGGGGGGCCAGCCCCAGCATTTT. Translated, it gives CAWSGQGGQPQHF.

This clonotype was detected many times. The rearrangement uses TRBV9 and TRBJ2-2, with D unresolved. This CDR3 is 16 amino acids long. V was cut by 4 bases and J by 0 bases, with 13 bases left in between. From germline, CDR1 is SGDLS and CDR2 YYNGEE. CDR3 coding DNA: TGTGCCAGCAGCCCCGGCCTAGTCTCGAACACCGGGGAGCTGTTTTTT. Protein sequence: CASSPGLVSNTGELFF.